One sample yielded the 15 T cell receptor beta chains listed below, sequenced in a study of beta chain features in type 1 diabetes. Study observations and caveats: Moderate but significant shortening of TCRB CDR3s was recorded in all four CD4+ subsets from Type 1 diabetes patients.

cDNA synthesis used the whole RNA isolate, giving expressed TCRB sequences. The repertoire was sequenced with immunoSEQ multiplex PCR; TCRdb's copy has only in-frame clones and lacks some. Here the sample spans more than 550,000 clones, over 13% being singletons. Antigens of these TCRs are unknown. Sample: naive CD4+ T cells from blood. Source of these receptors: a man aged 18-30 years with type 1 diabetes.

V gene TRBV4-3 combines with J gene TRBJ1-1; possibly TRBD1 for D (5 bases). In germline, CDR1 is LGHNA, CDR2 YSLEER. The V and J ends lost 9 bases and 8 bases respectively, with 13 bases between them. The CDR3 totals 11 residues. The CDR3 is CASGTAPEAFF. The CDR3 coding sequence is TGCGCCAGTGGGACGGCTCCCGAAGCTTTCTTT.

The chain carries TRBV10-3 and TRBJ2-6; 10 bases are shared with TRBD1. The J segment lost 7 bases and the V segment lost 8 bases, leaving 11 bases of the junction unmatched. CDR3 length: 16 residues. Germline lookup yields CDR1 ENHRY and CDR2 SYGVKD. For the CDR3, the DNA is TGTGCCATCCAGGGACAGGGGCCTCAAGTTGCCAACGTCCTGACTTTC. It encodes CAIQGQGPQVANVLTF.

This clone has just a few counts. Other nucleotide sequences from this sample produce the same CDR3. The genes are TRBV2 and TRBJ1-5, with D perhaps TRBD1 (6 bases). Trimming pared 1 base from V and 6 bases from J, leaving 7 bases between. CDR1 is SNHLY and CDR2 is FYNNEI in the germline V gene. The CDR3 is 13 amino acids. CDR3 sequence: CASSEEGGQPQHF. The CDR3 DNA reads TGTGCCAGCAGTGAAGAGGGGGGTCAGCCCCAGCATTTT. Full variable domain (missing parts from reference TRBV2 and TRBJ1-5): EPEVTQTPSHQVTQMGQEVILRCVPISNHLYFYWYRQILGQKVEFLVSFYNNEISEKSEIFDDQFSVERPDGSNFTLKIRSTKLEDSAMYFCASSEEGGQPQHFGDGTRLSIL.

The chain links TRBV7-9 to TRBJ1-1; D gene unclear. V shed 1 base and J shed 4 bases, with 16 bases lying between them. The CDR3 totals 16 residues. Germline values: CDR1 SEHNR, CDR2 FQNEAQ (reference sequence). This CDR3 is CASSLGPLGVATEAFF. CDR3 coding DNA: TGTGCCAGCAGCTTAGGACCCCTCGGGGTTGCCACTGAAGCTTTCTTT.

This rearrangement joins TRBV7-2 to TRBJ2-1; 8 bases are shared with TRBD2. The V gene end was trimmed by 1 base and the J gene end by 9 bases; junction bases not matched to a gene: 8. This CDR3 spans 15 amino acids. Germline-derived CDR1 and CDR2 are SGHTA and FQGNSA. In nucleotides, the CDR3 is TGTGCCAGCAGCTTAGATTATCGAGCGGGGGCTGAGCAGTTCTTC. The encoded protein is CASSLDYRAGAEQFF.

The rearrangement joins TRBV18 to TRBJ2-1; TRBD1 is a possible D gene (5 bases). V lost 3 bases, J lost 0 bases, and 12 bases lay in between. The CDR3 sequence is 16 residues long. CDR1 is KGHSH and CDR2 is LQKENI in the germline V gene. The CDR3 sequence: CASSPDSRSSYNEQFF. CDR3 nucleotide sequence: TGTGCCAGCTCACCCGACAGCCGAAGCTCCTACAATGAGCAGTTCTTC.

The rearrangement links TRBV5-4 to TRBJ2-5; 9 bases are a match to TRBD2. V lost 4 bases, J lost 0 bases, and 4 bases stayed unmatched. CDR3 length equals 15 residues. Per the germline V gene, CDR1 is SGHNT and CDR2 is YYREEE (reference sequence). CDR3 sequence: CASSRRLADQETQYF. DNA for the CDR3: TGTGCCAGCAGCCGCAGACTAGCGGACCAAGAGACCCAGTACTTC.

In this sample, this clone turned up a few times. The rearrangement links TRBV7-2 to TRBJ1-5, with D perhaps matching TRBD1 (6 bases). Germline lookup yields CDR1 SGHTA and CDR2 FQGNSA. The CDR3 sequence is 13 residues long. Trimming left V 10 bases short and J 6 bases short, with 16 bases between. CDR3 nucleotide sequence: TGTGCCACGCGGGGGGCGACCGGTCAGCCCCAGCATTTT. It codes for CATRGATGQPQHF.

This chain connects TRBV30 to TRBJ2-1, with D unresolved. The germline V gene encodes CDR1 GTSNPN and CDR2 SVGIG (reference sequence). Trimming stripped 1 base from V and 4 bases from J, with 11 bases between. This CDR3 contains 14 residues. DNA for the CDR3: TGTGCCTGGAGTGCGCAGGTCCTATACAATGAGCAGTTCTTC. Its translation is CAWSAQVLYNEQFF.

This clone has a handful of counts. The CDR3 DNA reads as TGTGCCAGCAGTGAAGTGCAGATCAATCAGCCCCAGCATTTT. It is translated as CASSEVQINQPQHF. The V and J genes are TRBV2 and TRBJ1-5; D is unresolved. With 1 base removed from V and 3 bases from J, the gap between germline ends came to 7 bases. This CDR3 region has 14 residues. Germline lookup yields CDR1 SNHLY and CDR2 FYNNEI.

V is TRBV5-1 and J is TRBJ1-1; D gene ambiguous. CDR1 is SGHRS and CDR2 is YFSETQ in the germline V gene. V was shortened by 5 bases and J by 0 bases, with 11 bases between the two germline ends. CDR3 length: 14 amino acids. The CDR3 loop is CASSPPRMNTEAFF. In nucleotides, the CDR3 is TGCGCCAGCAGTCCCCCGAGGATGAACACTGAAGCTTTCTTT. The whole variable domain, filled in from reference TRBV5-1 and TRBJ1-1, reads KAGVTQTPRYLIKTRGQQVTLSCSPISGHRSVSWYQQTPGQGLQFLFEYFSETQRNKGNFPGRFSGRQFSNSRSEMNVSTLELGDSALYLCASSPPRMNTEAFFGQGTRLTVV.

This clone showed up just a few times. The V gene is TRBV28, the J gene TRBJ2-7, with D uncertain. V dropped 3 bases and J dropped 6 bases, with 12 bases sitting between them. The CDR3 spans 13 residues. In germline, CDR1 is MDHEN, CDR2 SYDVKM. The CDR3 spells CASSLRALLEQYF. The CDR3 DNA reads as TGTGCCAGCAGTTTGCGTGCTCTCCTCGAGCAGTACTTC.

The chain has TRBV7-2 and TRBJ2-5; TRBD2 aligns across 8 bases. V gave up 4 bases and J gave up 9 bases; unmatched junction bases: 10. This CDR3 is built from 14 residues. Per germline, CDR1 SGHTA and CDR2 FQGNSA. CDR3 region: CASSSRSGAEAQYF. CDR3 in DNA: TGTGCCAGCAGCTCACGTAGCGGGGCCGAGGCCCAGTACTTC.

There are a few counts of this clone. The chain joins TRBV9 to TRBJ1-2; D not certain. The CDR3 is 11 amino acids. Germline V gives CDR1 SGDLS, CDR2 YYNGEE. V shed 0 bases and J shed 10 bases, with 7 bases lying between them. In nucleotides, the CDR3 is TGTGCCAGCAGCGTAGAAGAACTCTACACCTTC. Translating it yields CASSVEELYTF.

This clone showed up just a few times. The gene calls are TRBV7-3 and TRBJ2-7; D is unclear. V lost 2 bases to trimming and J lost 3 bases, with 14 bases between them. The CDR3 covers 15 residues. Germline V CDR1 and CDR2: SGHTA, FQGTGA. This CDR3 reads CASSLGPLGNYEQYF. The CDR3 coding sequence is TGTGCCAGCAGCTTAGGTCCCCTAGGGAACTACGAGCAGTACTTC.